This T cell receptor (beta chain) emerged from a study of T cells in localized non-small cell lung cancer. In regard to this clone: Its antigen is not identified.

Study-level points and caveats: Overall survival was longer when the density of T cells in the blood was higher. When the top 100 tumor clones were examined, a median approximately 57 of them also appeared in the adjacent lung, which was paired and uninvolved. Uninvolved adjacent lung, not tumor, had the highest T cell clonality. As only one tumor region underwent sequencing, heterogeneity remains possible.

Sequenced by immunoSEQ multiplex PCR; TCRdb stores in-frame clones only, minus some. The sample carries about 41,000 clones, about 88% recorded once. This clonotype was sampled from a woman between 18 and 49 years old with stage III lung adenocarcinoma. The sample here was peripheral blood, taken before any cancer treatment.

DNA for the CDR3: TGTGCCAGTAGGAACAGGGGGAGAACAAACAATGAGCAGTTCTTC. Residues: CASRNRGRTNNEQFF. V and J are TRBV19 and TRBJ2-1, with 8 bases fitting TRBD1. Germline V gene data show CDR1 as LNHDA and CDR2 as SQIVND (reference sequence). With V trimmed by 6 bases and J by 5 bases, 9 bases remained unmatched. CDR3 size: 15 residues.